This T cell receptor (beta chain) was identified in a study of shared clonotypes between healthy human individuals. TCRdb's copy holds only in-frame clones and misses some; the assay was immunoSEQ multiplex PCR. The sample holds 740,000 or so clones, 73% seen once. As to this clone: What it binds is unknown.

Study-wide results and limits: The naive CD4 repertoires of a handful of donors were compared, and roughly 5% of clonotypes were shared.

This clonotype was obtained from a woman aged 25-40 years in good health. The specimen was memory CD4+ T cells sorted from blood. Regarding subset: CD45RA-negative fraction.

The CDR3 bases are TGTGCCAGCAGCGTACCGCGGGGGAGAGGGGACATTCAGTACTTC. Residues: CASSVPRGRGDIQYF. The V gene is TRBV9, the J gene TRBJ2-4, with TRBD2 identical over 7 bases. J lost 8 bases, V lost 1 base, and 9 bases had no gene match. The length of the CDR3 is 15 residues. CDR1 SGDLS and CDR2 YYNGEE come from the germline V gene. Based on the CDR3 plus reference TRBV9 and TRBJ2-4, the full variable domain is DSGVTQTPKHLITATGQRVTLRCSPRSGDLSVYWYQQSLDQGLQFLIQYYNGEERAKGNILERFSAQQFPDLHSELNLSSLELGDSALYFCASSVPRGRGDIQYFGAGTRLSVL.